These 11 T cell receptor beta chains were sequenced from one sample in a study of CD4+ T cells in melanoma. Sequencing was performed with immunoSEQ multiplex PCR; in TCRdb, only in-frame clones are kept and a portion is missing. Here the sample spans about 140,000 clones, around 90% being singletons. The receptors here all came from a human donor with melanoma.

This chain joins TRBV5-4 and TRBJ1-1, with 9 bases aligning to TRBD1. V was clipped by 4 bases and J by 6 bases; unmatched bases: 7. CDR3 length equals 14 residues. CDR1 and CDR2 from the germline V gene are SGHNT and YYREEE (reference sequence). CDR3 DNA sequence: TGTGCCAGCAGCCAGAACAGGGGGCAATCTGAAGCTTTCTTT. The encoded protein is CASSQNRGQSEAFF. Full variable domain (remainder filled in from reference TRBV5-4 and TRBJ1-1): ETGVTQSPTHLIKTRGQQVTLRCSSQSGHNTVSWYQQALGQGPQFIFQYYREEENGRGNFPPRFSGLQFPNYSSELNVNALELDDSALYLCASSQNRGQSEAFFGQGTRLTVV.

The J gene is TRBJ2-7, the V gene TRBV21-1; the table gives TRBD1 as D, unverified against the DNA. TRBV21-1 is a pseudogene segment. There are 19 residues in the CDR3. The DNA for the CDR3 is TGTGCCAGCAGCAAATTTTGGGACAGGGGGCCCAGTGGAGCCTACGAGCAGTACTTC. This sequence encodes CASSKFWDRGPSGAYEQYF.

V gene TRBV7-8 combines with J gene TRBJ2-1; unclear D gene. The V gene lost 5 bases and the J gene lost 7 bases, with 12 bases spanning the gap. This CDR3 region has 13 residues. From germline, CDR1 is SGHVS and CDR2 FQNEAQ. DNA of the CDR3: TGTGCCAGCAGCCGCGACGGTACGAATGAGCAGTTCTTC. Translating it yields CASSRDGTNEQFF. Based on the CDR3 plus reference TRBV7-8 and TRBJ2-1, the full variable domain is GAGVSQSPRYKVAKRGQDVALRCDPISGHVSLFWYQQALGQGPEFLTYFQNEAQLDKSGLPSDRFFAERPEGSVSTLKIQRTQQEDSAVYLCASSRDGTNEQFFGPGTRLTVL.

V is TRBV5-1 and J is TRBJ1-1; D call uncertain. CDR3 size: 15 residues. The germline CDR1 and CDR2 sequences are SGHRS and YFSETQ. With 0 bases removed from V and 2 bases from J, the gap between germline ends came to 11 bases. For the CDR3, the DNA is TGCGCCAGCAGCTTGGGGCCAAGCCTTAACACTGAAGCTTTCTTT. This sequence encodes CASSLGPSLNTEAFF.

A single count supports this clone. The chain links TRBV6-5 to TRBJ1-1; D gene unclear. V dropped 2 bases and J dropped 1 base, with 8 bases sitting between them. Germline loops: CDR1 MNHEY, CDR2 SVGAGI. This CDR3 is 14 amino acids long. CDR3 DNA sequence: TGTGCCAGCAGTTACAAGGTGGGGAACACTGAAGCTTTCTTT. Amino acids: CASSYKVGNTEAFF.

The CDR3 DNA is TGTGCCAGCTCCCAGGACAGTCTACCCTGGGACACTGAAGCTTTCTTT. It yields the protein CASSQDSLPWDTEAFF. The chain joins TRBV18 to TRBJ1-1; tentatively, D is TRBD1 (6 bases). Germline CDR1 KGHSH, CDR2 LQKENI. The V end lost 6 bases, the J end lost 3 bases, and 20 bases lay between the germline ends. The CDR3 spans 16 residues.

V usage is TRBV5-1 and J usage is TRBJ2-3; the D is unclear. The CDR3 is made up of 13 amino acids. Trimming pared 4 bases from V and 5 bases from J, leaving 11 bases between. Germline V gene data show CDR1 as SGHRS and CDR2 as YFSETQ. Here the CDR3 reads CASSLRPGDTQYF. The CDR3 nucleotides are TGCGCCAGCAGCCTACGGCCGGGAGATACGCAGTATTTT. The full variable domain, with the rest looked up from reference TRBV5-1 and TRBJ2-3, is KAGVTQTPRYLIKTRGQQVTLSCSPISGHRSVSWYQQTPGQGLQFLFEYFSETQRNKGNFPGRFSGRQFSNSRSEMNVSTLELGDSALYLCASSLRPGDTQYFGPGTRLTVL.

The chain uses TRBV4-1 and TRBJ2-2, with TRBD1 matching 10 bases. CDR1 is MGHRA and CDR2 is YSYEKL in the germline V gene. V lost 4 bases, J lost 7 bases, and 15 bases stayed unmatched. The CDR3 contains 18 residues. The CDR3 DNA follows: TGCGCCAGCAGCCCCGGAAAAGGACAGGGGGGAAGGATCGGGGAGCTGTTTTTT. This sequence encodes CASSPGKGQGGRIGELFF.

CDR3 in amino acids: CASSLSGTGNTIYF. As DNA, the CDR3 is TGTGCCAGCAGCTTATCCGGTACTGGAAACACCATATATTTT. This chain uses TRBV7-8 with TRBJ1-3; D is unresolved. Trimming pared 2 bases from V and 2 bases from J, leaving 7 bases between. Germline V CDR1 and CDR2: SGHVS, FQNEAQ. This CDR3 spans 14 amino acids.

In the case of this clone: Other DNA sequences in the same sample also yield this CDR3. This rearrangement joins TRBV18 to TRBJ1-1; D remains ambiguous. The CDR3 consists of 13 residues. Germline loops: CDR1 KGHSH, CDR2 LQKENI. The V end was cut by 6 bases, the J end by 1 base, with 9 bases between. Here the CDR3 reads CASSPTRNTEAFF. CDR3 nucleotide sequence: TGTGCCAGCTCCCCGACCAGGAACACTGAAGCTTTCTTT.

The chain has TRBV7-8 and TRBJ1-2, with no clear D. The CDR3 runs to 15 residues. From germline, CDR1 is SGHVS and CDR2 FQNEAQ. Trimming left V 2 bases short and J 4 bases short, with 14 bases between. CDR3 protein: CASSLRHVDFYGYTF. CDR3 bases: TGTGCCAGCAGCTTAAGGCACGTCGACTTCTATGGCTACACCTTC.